The clone carrying this T cell receptor beta chain was seen ten or more times. This specimen comes from a study of neurological immune-mediated disorders. 5'RACE employing 10-nucleotide random UMIs yielded the cDNA. In each sequencing run, over 180 million TCR-beta sequences were generated from 15-18 subjects. TCRdb processed the 5' RACE reads anew with MiXCR; each CDR3 protein has one entry. The sample records approximately 41,000 distinct CDR3 sequences, about 2.5% being singletons. Germline CDR1 is SQVTM and CDR2 is ANQGSEA. J gave up 0 bases and V 6 bases, and 2 bases lay outside the gene matches. CDR3 length: 14 amino acids.

What was sequenced was PBMCs. The source of this sequence is a man aged 25 to 45 with multiple sclerosis. The V gene is TRBV29-1, the J gene TRBJ1-6, with 7 bases fitting TRBD1. The CDR3 nucleotides read TGCAGCGTCAGGGACAGCTCCTATAATTCACCCCTCCACTTT. It translates to CSVRDSSYNSPLHF.